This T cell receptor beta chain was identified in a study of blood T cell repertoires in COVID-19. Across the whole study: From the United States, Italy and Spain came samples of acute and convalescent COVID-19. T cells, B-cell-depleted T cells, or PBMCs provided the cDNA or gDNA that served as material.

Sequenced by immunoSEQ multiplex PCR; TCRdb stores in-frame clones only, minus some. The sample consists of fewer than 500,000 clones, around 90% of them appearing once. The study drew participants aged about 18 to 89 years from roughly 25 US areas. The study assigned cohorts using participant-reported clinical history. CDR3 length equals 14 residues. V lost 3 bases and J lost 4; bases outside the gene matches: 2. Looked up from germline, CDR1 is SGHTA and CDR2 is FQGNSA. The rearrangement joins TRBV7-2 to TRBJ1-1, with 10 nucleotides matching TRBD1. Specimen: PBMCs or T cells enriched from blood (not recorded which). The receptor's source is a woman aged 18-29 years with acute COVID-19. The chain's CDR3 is CASSFGQGGTEAFF. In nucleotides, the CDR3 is TGTGCCAGCAGCTTTGGACAGGGGGGCACTGAAGCTTTCTTT.